This TCR beta chain was recovered during a study of neurological immune-mediated disorders (dated by TCRdb to about 2019). Context from the whole study: Peripheral blood TCR-beta repertoires from HTLV-I-associated myelopathy (HAM/TSP) patients, multiple sclerosis patients and healthy controls were compared by UMI-based sequencing. The cohort comprised 68 subjects: some 15 HAM/TSP patients, some 34 multiple sclerosis patients and some 20 healthy controls. The approximately 100 TCR-beta libraries included longitudinal samples, technical triplicates and paired sorted CD4+ and CD8+ T-cell subsets alongside PBMC samples.

Ten or more counts support this clonotype. The clone's antigen remains unknown. One base away there is no much larger clone; base qualities are not given. To synthesize cDNA, template-switch 5'RACE was performed with a primer carrying a 10-nucleotide random unique molecular identifier so that each TCR transcript was tagged. Every sequencing run covered 15-18 subjects and yielded more than 160 million TCR-beta sequences. The RNeasy kit was used to extract total RNA. The KAPA Real-time Library Amplification kit was used to amplify TCR-beta VDJ regions with primers for the TCR constant region and the 5'RACE anchor. A first PCR added sample indexes and Illumina adaptors, after which a second PCR increased the library yield. After purification with Ampure beads, the TCR product of roughly 650 bp was size-selected on a 2% E-gel SizeSelection system. Before pooling, library quality was assessed on a Bioanalyzer, concentration was determined with Qubit, and library quantification was performed with the Kapa Library Quantification kit. Libraries were sequenced paired-end 2 x 150 bp on an Illumina HiSeq 2500. To increase sequence diversity, about 25-31% phiX was spiked into each library pool. On the authors' methods: Quality-filtered reads were processed with the UMI-based MiGEC pipeline, which removed over 75% of raw TCR sequences during error correction. VDJ genes were aligned to IMGT germline references, and each clonotype was defined by a unique CDR3 amino acid sequence together with V-J genes. VDJtools evaluated clonal expansion, Shannon diversity and CDR3 relatedness (CalcPairwiseDistances, ClusterSamples); CLCbio workbench built phylogenetic trees. A clone was classed as expanded if it had 8 or more unique UMIs, a cutoff based on coefficient-of-variation modelling across technical triplicates. The public reads were reanalyzed by TCRdb: fastp trimming at Q25, MiXCR alignment, in-frame beta chains only. Entries are consolidated by CDR3 protein sequence, retaining the most common genes and DNA. TCRdb's processing, not the authors', yielded these V and J calls. This sample has about 50,000 distinct CDR3 sequences in its table, and approximately 17% of those were observed once. The top ten clonotypes cover roughly 4.4% of the sample.

General findings and caveats noted by the study authors: TCR clonal expansion was highest in HAM/TSP patients and lowest in MS patients, with MS patients falling below even healthy controls. No identical CDR3 amino acid sequences were found to be shared among expanded clones across subjects, suggesting that TCR-beta repertoires were private in all groups.

Blood bank volunteers in Maryland, USA served as the healthy controls. For the unsorted PBMC libraries, 2 million PBMCs were stored in RNAlater at -80 degrees C until RNA extraction and were used to generate the libraries. Peripheral blood was subjected to Ficoll-Hypaque density gradient centrifugation to isolate PBMCs, which were then cryopreserved in liquid nitrogen. Per the germline V gene (reference sequence), LGHDT is the CDR1 and YNNKEL is the CDR2. V is reduced by 5 bases and J by 1 base, leaving a spacing of 8 bases between them. The CDR3 measures 13 amino acids from cysteine to phenylalanine. Just CDR3 DNA is preserved here, 39 bases in frame from base 1.

The V and J segments used are TRBV3-1 and TRBJ1-1; perhaps TRBD1 is the D gene, with 6 bases matching. The clonotype comes from a man aged 55-75 years in good health. Input material: PBMCs. The base sequence is TGTGCCAGCAGCACGACAGGGAACACTGAAGCTTTCTTT. It codes for CASSTTGNTEAFF.